Below, 20 T cell receptor beta chains from the same sample are listed, as sequenced in a study of Tregs in tolerant kidney transplant recipients. Data came from immunoSEQ multiplex PCR; TCRdb stores just in-frame clones and leaves some out. The sample yields roughly 250,000 clones, 84% seen once. What was sequenced was CD4+ T cells from blood. These receptors were collected from a human donor in good health.

The chain has TRBV2 and TRBJ1-5, with D perhaps matching TRBD1 (5 bases). Germline V gene sequence: CDR1 SNHLY, CDR2 FYNNEI. There are 13 residues in the CDR3. Trimming left V 7 bases short and J 4 bases short, with 11 bases between. CDR3 residues: CASKTQGNQPQHF. CDR3 bases: TGTGCCAGCAAGACTCAGGGAAATCAGCCCCAGCATTTT.

The chain joins TRBV5-1 to TRBJ2-3; D perhaps matches TRBD2 (5 bases). Germline CDR1 is SGHRS and CDR2 is YFSETQ. The CDR3 covers 15 residues. The germline V and J ends were trimmed by 0 bases and 3 bases, with 11 bases remaining between them. For the CDR3, the DNA is TGCGCCAGCAGCTTGGGAGCGGTTGCAACAGATACGCAGTATTTT. Translation: CASSLGAVATDTQYF.

The chain couples TRBV6-5 to TRBJ2-7; no clear D. The CDR3 is 15 residues long. Trimming pared 0 bases from V and 2 bases from J, leaving 11 bases between. Germline V gene lookup returns CDR1 MNHEY and CDR2 SVGAGI. DNA of the CDR3: TGTGCCAGCAGTTACTCAGGGCTGAGAGCCTACGAGCAGTACTTC. Residues: CASSYSGLRAYEQYF.

The chain joins TRBV6-4 to TRBJ1-2, with D possibly matching TRBD1 (5 bases). V lost 5 bases, J lost 6 bases, and 13 bases lay in between. Germline assignment: CDR1 MRHNA and CDR2 SNTAGT. There are 13 residues in the CDR3. The chain's CDR3 is CASSPQGGNGYTF. CDR3 bases: TGTGCCAGCAGTCCCCAGGGAGGAAATGGCTACACCTTC.

This clone was counted only a few times. This chain joins TRBV7-2 and TRBJ2-6; 7 nucleotides agree with TRBD1. V gave up 5 bases and J gave up 0 bases; unmatched junction bases: 4. Germline-derived CDR1 and CDR2 are SGHTA and FQGNSA. The CDR3 covers 16 residues. DNA for the CDR3: TGTGCCAGCAGCAGGACAGGCAGCTCTGGGGCCAACGTCCTGACTTTC. Translation: CASSRTGSSGANVLTF. The full variable domain, rest sourced from reference TRBV7-2 and TRBJ2-6, is GAGVSQSPSNKVTEKGKDVELRCDPISGHTALYWYRQSLGQGLEFLIYFQGNSAPDKSGLPSDRFSAERTGGSVSTLTIQRTQQEDSAVYLCASSRTGSSGANVLTFGAGSRLTVL.

The chain joins TRBV6-1 to TRBJ2-5, with D maybe TRBD2 (7 bases). Looked up from germline, CDR1 is MNHNS and CDR2 is SASEGT. The CDR3 length is 13 residues. V lost 6 bases, J lost 5 bases, and 13 bases lay in between. CDR3 DNA sequence: TGTGCCAGCAGAACGGGGGGCGGGGAGACCCAGTACTTC. This gives the protein CASRTGGGETQYF.

This chain uses TRBV6-6 with TRBJ2-7; D call uncertain. CDR1 and CDR2 (germline): MNHNY, SVGAGI (reference sequence). The CDR3 loop spans 11 amino acids. The V and J ends lost 5 bases and 5 bases respectively, with 7 bases between them. The CDR3 is CASSLDHEQYF. The CDR3 DNA reads as TGTGCCAGCAGTCTAGACCACGAGCAGTACTTC.

This chain uses TRBV5-1 with TRBJ2-3, with 9 bases lining up with TRBD1. The V gene end was trimmed by 3 bases and the J gene end by 6 bases; junction bases not matched to a gene: 11. CDR1 is SGHRS and CDR2 is YFSETQ in the germline V gene. There are 16 residues in the CDR3. CDR3 in amino acids: CASSSGQGSLADTQYF. The CDR3 coding sequence is TGCGCCAGCAGCTCCGGACAGGGGAGCTTAGCGGATACGCAGTATTTT.

This clone has more than one count but fewer than ten. The J gene is TRBJ2-7, the V gene TRBV13; no definite D call. This CDR3 contains 13 residues. Trimming stripped 5 bases from V and 0 bases from J, with 8 bases between. Per germline, CDR1 PRHDT and CDR2 FYEKMQ (reference sequence). CDR3 sequence: CASSPQLSYEQYF. CDR3 in DNA: TGTGCCAGCAGCCCCCAGCTCTCCTACGAGCAGTACTTC.

CDR3 residues: CASSLATSGASTDTQYF. The CDR3, as DNA: TGTGCCAGCAGCTTGGCGACTAGCGGGGCTAGCACAGATACGCAGTATTTT. The gene calls are TRBV7-2 and TRBJ2-3, with 11 positions matching TRBD2. In germline, CDR1 is SGHTA, CDR2 FQGNSA. V was clipped by 3 bases and J by 0 bases; unmatched bases: 5. There are 17 residues in the CDR3. Looking up the rest from reference TRBV7-2 and TRBJ2-3 gives the full variable domain: GAGVSQSPSNKVTEKGKDVELRCDPISGHTALYWYRQSLGQGLEFLIYFQGNSAPDKSGLPSDRFSAERTGGSVSTLTIQRTQQEDSAVYLCASSLATSGASTDTQYFGPGTRLTVL.

This chain joins TRBV18 and TRBJ1-5; D might be TRBD1 (6 bases). The germline V gene encodes CDR1 KGHSH and CDR2 LQKENI. The CDR3 totals 16 residues. The V end lost 1 base, the J end lost 4 bases, and 14 bases lay between the germline ends. For the CDR3, the DNA is TGTGCCAGCTCACCACTCGCAGGGGATAGAAATCAGCCCCAGCATTTT. It codes for CASSPLAGDRNQPQHF.

The chain employs TRBV21-1 and TRBJ2-7; the D call in the table, TRBD1, was not verified against the DNA. TRBV21-1 is annotated as a pseudogene. This CDR3 spans 15 amino acids. CDR3 bases: TGTGCCAGCAGCTCATCGTCGACAGGCGGCTACGAGCAGTACTTC. Amino acids: CASSSSSTGGYEQYF.

This chain links TRBV6-6 with TRBJ2-2, with a weak D call TRBD2 (5 bases). Germline V gene data show CDR1 as MNHNY and CDR2 as SVGAGI (reference sequence). The CDR3 sequence is 14 residues long. Trimming took 8 bases from V and 5 from J, leaving 15 bases between them. This CDR3 is CASRSGIITGELFF. For the CDR3, the DNA is TGTGCCAGCCGGTCCGGGATAATAACCGGGGAGCTGTTTTTT.

The chain uses TRBV20-1 and TRBJ2-7, with D unclear. CDR1 and CDR2 from the germline V gene are DFQATT and SNEGSKA (reference sequence). CDR3 length: 11 residues. The ends were cut back, 4 bases at V and 3 bases at J, with 7 bases in the middle. CDR3 loop: CSANEYYEQYF. Written as DNA, the CDR3 is TGCAGTGCTAACGAATACTACGAGCAGTACTTC.

V usage is TRBV11-1 and J usage is TRBJ2-3; no clear D gene. Looked up from germline, CDR1 is SGHAT and CDR2 is FQDESV (reference sequence). The CDR3 spans 13 residues. With 5 bases removed from V and 6 bases from J, the gap between germline ends came to 12 bases. This chain's CDR3 is CASSIKGFDTQYF. CDR3 DNA sequence: TGTGCCAGCAGCATCAAGGGTTTTGATACGCAGTATTTT.

The rearrangement links TRBV6-1 to TRBJ1-2, with TRBD1 as a possible D gene (6 bases). The CDR3 extends over 12 amino acids. The germline V gene has CDR1 MNHNS and CDR2 SASEGT. Trimming left V 10 bases short and J 5 bases short, with 14 bases between. CDR3 sequence reads: CAIRRDTYGYTF. Written as DNA, the CDR3 is TGTGCCATCCGCAGGGACACGTATGGCTACACCTTC.

The rearrangement uses TRBV5-1 and TRBJ2-7; the match to TRBD1 covers 8 bases. Germline V gene lookup returns CDR1 SGHRS and CDR2 YFSETQ. The V and J ends lost 0 bases and 7 bases, in that order; junction bases with no gene match: 9. CDR3 length: 15 amino acids. The CDR3 sequence: CASSLDGQGTREQYF. CDR3 in DNA: TGCGCCAGCAGCTTGGATGGACAGGGTACGAGGGAGCAGTACTTC.

The CDR3 DNA reads TGTGCCAGCTCACCGGGACAGATCGATTCTGGAAACACCATATATTTT. Translation: CASSPGQIDSGNTIYF. This rearrangement joins TRBV18 to TRBJ1-3; TRBD1 agrees at 7 bases. This CDR3 is built from 16 residues. The germline V gene encodes CDR1 KGHSH and CDR2 LQKENI. J gave up 1 base and V 3 bases, and 6 bases lay outside the gene matches. The full variable domain, completed using reference TRBV18 and TRBJ1-3, is NAGVMQNPRHLVRRRGQEARLRCSPMKGHSHVYWYRQLPEEGLKFMVYLQKENIIDESGMPKERFSAEFPKEGPSILRIQQVVRGDSAAYFCASSPGQIDSGNTIYFGEGSWLTVV.

This clone was counted a few times. The J gene is TRBJ2-3, the V gene TRBV11-3; D gene ambiguous. The germline gives CDR1 SGHNT, CDR2 YENEEA. CDR3 length equals 13 residues. Trimming took 1 base from V and 5 from J, leaving 7 bases between them. CDR3 residues: CASSLVSGDTQYF. In nucleotides, the CDR3 is TGTGCCAGCAGCTTAGTCTCGGGAGATACGCAGTATTTT.

This chain joins TRBV10-3 and TRBJ2-5, with D possibly TRBD2 on 6 matching bases. The CDR3 sequence is 13 residues long. Germline CDR1 is ENHRY and CDR2 is SYGVKD. DNA for the CDR3: TGTGCTACAACGGACTATGACCAAGAGACCCAGTACTTC. Translation gives CATTDYDQETQYF.